This entry describes one TCR beta chain. Antigen: not known. The data derive from a study of shared clonotypes between healthy human individuals. Overall study: CD8 memory received one plate per donor, CD8 naive two, CD4 memory three and CD4 naive three. Study results and limitations: Naive subsets, compared against memory subsets, generally had larger estimated richness values. Only a few donors were included, so the genetic and exposure-history diversity represented was limited.

An approximately 200 ng quantity of DNA, 25,000 to 30,000 T cell genomes, went into the sorted-subset replicate PCRs. The method was immunoSEQ multiplex PCR; TCRdb's version includes in-frame clones alone and lacks a portion of them. The sample contains about 2.2 million clones, approximately 92% of which appear only once. Naive CD8 populations comprised CD45RO-negative cells positively selected for CCR7, excluding terminally differentiated effector memory CD45RA+ cells. V was clipped by 6 bases and J by 12 bases; unmatched bases: 11. The germline gives CDR1 MNHEY, CDR2 SMNVEV (reference sequence). The CDR3 covers 14 residues.

The receptor's source is a man aged 18-30 years in good health. Some clones in this sample may be carry-over from other donors' samples. The V call is TRBV27, the J call TRBJ1-1; 12 nucleotides align to TRBD1. Sequenced sample: naive CD8+ T cells from PBMCs. This chain's CDR3 is CASRPGQGAIATFF. The CDR3, as DNA: TGTGCCAGCAGACCGGGACAGGGGGCTATTGCGACTTTCTTT.